This T cell receptor (beta chain) appears in the sequencing data of a study of T cells after posttransplantation cyclophosphamide. The table came from immunoSEQ multiplex PCR; TCRdb's copy has only in-frame clones and leaves some out. This sample has about 47,000 clones, with around 91% found just once. The CDR3 runs 13 residues. Germline V CDR1 and CDR2: MNHEY, SMNVEV (reference sequence). The junction had 4 bases not matched to a gene; V was cut back by 5 bases and J by 4 bases. Study-level points and caveats: After PTCy, TRB diversity resembled that of CNI/methotrexate controls.

Worth noting for this clone: Antigen specificity is unknown.

This sequence was found in a woman between 45 and 65 years old in good health and a related stem cell transplant donor. The gene calls are TRBV27 and TRBJ1-1, with TRBD1 matching 7 bases. Source material: PBMCs. The chain's CDR3 is CASSTRQGTEAFF. As DNA, the CDR3 is TGTGCCAGCAGTACGCGACAGGGCACTGAAGCTTTCTTT.